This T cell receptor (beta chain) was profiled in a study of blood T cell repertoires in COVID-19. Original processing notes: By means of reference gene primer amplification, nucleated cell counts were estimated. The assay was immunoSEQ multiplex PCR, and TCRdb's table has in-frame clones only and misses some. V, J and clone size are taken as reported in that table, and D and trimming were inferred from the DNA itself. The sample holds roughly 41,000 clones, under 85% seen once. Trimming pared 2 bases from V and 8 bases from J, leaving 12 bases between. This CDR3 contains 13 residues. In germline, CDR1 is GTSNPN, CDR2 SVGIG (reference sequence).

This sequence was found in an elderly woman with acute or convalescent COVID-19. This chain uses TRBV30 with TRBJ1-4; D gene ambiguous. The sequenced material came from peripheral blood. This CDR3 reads CAWSRREGEKLFF. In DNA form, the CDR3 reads TGTGCCTGGAGTAGAAGGGAGGGCGAAAAACTGTTTTTT.